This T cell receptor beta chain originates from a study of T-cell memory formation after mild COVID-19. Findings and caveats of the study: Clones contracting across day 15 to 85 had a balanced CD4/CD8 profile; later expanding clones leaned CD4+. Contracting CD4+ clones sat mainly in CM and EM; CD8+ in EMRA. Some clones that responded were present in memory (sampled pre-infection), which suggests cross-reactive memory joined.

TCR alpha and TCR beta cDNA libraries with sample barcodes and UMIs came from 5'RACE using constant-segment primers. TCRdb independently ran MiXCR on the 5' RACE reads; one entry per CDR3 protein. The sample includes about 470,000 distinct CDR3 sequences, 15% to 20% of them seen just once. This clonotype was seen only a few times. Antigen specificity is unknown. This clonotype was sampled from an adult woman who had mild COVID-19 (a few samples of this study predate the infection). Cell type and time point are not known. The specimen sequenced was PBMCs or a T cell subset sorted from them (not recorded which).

The CDR3 sequence: CASSPRRAMNTEAFF. The CDR3 nucleotides are TGTGCCAGCAGCCCCCGGCGGGCCATGAACACTGAAGCTTTCTTT. The chain is built from TRBV14 and TRBJ1-1; D gene unclear. There are 15 residues in the CDR3. Deletions cut 4 bases from V and 0 bases from J, with 12 bases between. Germline V gene sequence: CDR1 SGHDN, CDR2 FVKESK.